This TCR beta chain originates from a study of blood T cell repertoires in COVID-19. At the level of the study: Spain, Italy and the United States supplied samples that represented acute and convalescent COVID-19. Nucleic acid was either cDNA or gDNA, and it came from T cells, B-cell-depleted T cells, or PBMCs.

The authors' processing: Researchers report that nucleated cell counts were estimated from reference gene primer amplification. Assay: immunoSEQ multiplex PCR; the TCRdb copy retains only in-frame clones and omits some. V and J calls and clone size are given by that table; D and trimming were obtained from the DNA. In the table there are about 170,000 clones, roughly 91% of which are singletons. Sequenced sample: peripheral blood. This clonotype was sampled from a man in his fifties or sixties who had recovered from COVID-19.

In nucleotides, the CDR3 is TGCGCCAGCAGCTTTGGGGACATCGAGTTCTACGAGCAGTACTTC. Its protein is CASSFGDIEFYEQYF. V is TRBV5-1 and J is TRBJ2-7, with D tentatively TRBD1 (6 bases). Trimming pared 2 bases from V and 3 bases from J, leaving 15 bases between. Germline lookup yields CDR1 SGHRS and CDR2 YFSETQ. The CDR3 is 15 residues long.